The source of this TCR beta chain is a study of T cells expressing NK-cell markers. Across the study: Cells sorted as CD3+CD56+NKG2C+, CD3+CD56+NKG2C- and CD3+CD56-NKG2C+ T cells supplied the TCR beta repertoires. Seven donors tested HCMV-seropositive and one tested seronegative among the eight sequenced. Findings of the study overall: Leadership of the CD3+CD56-NKG2C+ fraction also belonged to these clonotypes in a handful of donors. The contribution of dominant NKG2C+ clonotypes to CD8+ T cells in more than five donors was roughly 1.0-7.0%.

CDR1 and CDR2 from the germline V gene are KGHSH and LQKENI. This CDR3 is 15 amino acids long. As concerns this clonotype: Its antigen is undetermined.

TCRdb reanalyzed the 5' RACE reads, giving one entry per CDR3 protein sequence and no DNA. The sample table sets out approximately 380,000 distinct CDR3 sequences. Specimen: blood T cells: a sorted CD56 or NKG2C T cell subset, CD4+ or CD8+ T cells, or bulk PBMC T cells (not recorded which). V usage is TRBV18 and J usage is TRBJ1-5; no DNA is available, so the TRBD1 call from TCRdb remains unchecked. The clonotype was recovered from a man aged 18-70 years in good health. CDR3 in amino acids: CASSPQGDSNQPQHF.